A selection of T cell receptor beta chains follows, all from one sample in a study of shared clonotypes between healthy human individuals. Produced via immunoSEQ multiplex PCR; TCRdb's table is partial and in-frame only. The repertoire consists of around 2.3 million clones, with roughly 95% occurring once and the leading ten covering approximately 0.13%. The sequencing sample was made of naive CD4+ T cells sorted from blood. The receptors derive from a man between 18 and 29 years old in good health. Each CDR3 is given with its conserved first and last residue. The D gene is left open where the match is weak. Some rows mark clone size as missing; the rest say once, few, many or name a class of expanded clone.

V,J,D,size,CDR3,DNA
TRBV18,TRBJ2-7,-,-,CASSPEATTSYEQYF,TGTGCCAGCTCACCAGAGGCCACAACTTCCTACGAGCAGTACTTC
TRBV6-1,TRBJ1-3,-,-,CASSEGRGRNTIYF,TGTGCCAGCAGTGAAGGCAGGGGCCGGAACACCATATATTTT
TRBV11-2,TRBJ2-7,-,-,CASSLEGLIYEQYF,TGTGCCAGCAGCTTAGAGGGACTGATCTACGAGCAGTACTTC
TRBV5-1,TRBJ2-5,-,-,CASSLRYRQETQYF,TGCGCCAGCAGCTTAAGGTACCGGCAAGAGACCCAGTACTTC
TRBV5-8,TRBJ2-1,TRBD1,-,CASSFPGQGYNEQFF,TGTGCCAGCAGCTTCCCGGGACAGGGCTACAATGAGCAGTTCTTC
TRBV19,TRBJ1-2,TRBD1,-,CASSTRDRGNGGYTF,TGTGCCAGTAGTACCAGGGACAGGGGGAATGGTGGCTACACCTTC
TRBV7-2,TRBJ2-7,-,once,CASSSTYYEQYF,TGTGCCAGCAGCTCTACGTACTACGAGCAGTACTTC
TRBV2,TRBJ1-3,-,-,CASSEEGWGGNTIYF,TGTGCCAGCAGTGAAGAGGGGTGGGGAGGAAACACCATATATTTT
TRBV9,TRBJ1-4,-,-,CASSGGRNNEKLFF,TGTGCCAGCAGCGGCGGACGGAATAATGAAAAACTGTTTTTT
TRBV2,TRBJ1-4,TRBD1,-,CASSVAGGYEKLFF,TGTGCCAGCAGTGTGGCAGGGGGGTATGAAAAACTGTTTTTT
TRBV11-3,TRBJ2-7,-,-,CASRKVSRQYF,TGTGCCAGCAGAAAGGTCAGCAGGCAGTACTTC
TRBV5-4,TRBJ2-5,TRBD2,-,CASSPTSGRIGETQYF,TGTGCCAGCAGCCCGACTAGCGGGAGAATTGGGGAGACCCAGTACTTC
TRBV6-1,TRBJ2-7,TRBD2,-,CASSEWAGGTYEQYF,TGTGCCAGCAGTGAATGGGCGGGGGGGACCTACGAGCAGTACTTC
TRBV7-2,TRBJ1-6,-,-,CASSLTELYNSPLHF,TGTGCCAGCAGCTTAACGGAACTCTATAATTCACCCCTCCACTTT
TRBV5-1,TRBJ2-1,-,-,CASSRRNNEQFF,TGCGCCAGCAGTCGGAGAAACAATGAGCAGTTCTTC
TRBV7-9,TRBJ1-2,-,-,CASSLWPENNYGYTF,TGTGCCAGCAGCTTATGGCCCGAAAATAACTATGGCTACACCTTC